A selection of T cell receptor beta chains follows, all from one sample in a study of T cells after somatic rescue of genetic block. The data were produced by immunoSEQ multiplex PCR, yet TCRdb's version contains in-frame clones alone and is incomplete. The table lists 55,000 or so clones, 95% to 96% of them singletons. Sequenced material: peripheral blood mononuclear cells (PBMCs). The receptors derive from a child less than two years old. Each CDR3 is given with its conserved first and last residue. A D gene is named only where the DNA matches it firmly. Some rows have no size entry. The others give once, few or many, or a class for an expanded clone.

CASSTGGEQYF TGCGCCAGCAGCACAGGGGGCGAGCAGTACTTC TRBJ2-7 TRBV5-1 TRBD1 .
CASSLSGQEISGNTIYF TGTGCCAGCAGTTTATCGGGGCAGGAGATCTCTGGAAACACCATATATTTT TRBJ1-3 TRBV27 . .
CASSKEETQYF TGTGCCAGCAGCAAAGAAGAGACCCAGTACTTC TRBJ2-5 TRBV21-1 . .
CASSLGSNQPQHF TGTGCCAGCAGTTTAGGGAGCAATCAGCCCCAGCATTTT TRBJ1-5 TRBV28 . once
CASSWEAVQETQYF TGTGCCAGCAGCTGGGAGGCAGTACAAGAGACCCAGTACTTC TRBJ2-5 TRBV5-6 . once
CASSQLAGGPDTQYF TGTGCCAGCAGCCAACTAGCGGGAGGGCCAGATACGCAGTATTTT TRBJ2-3 TRBV4-2 TRBD2 .
CASSPWGGYEQYF TGTGCCAGCAGCCCTTGGGGGGGCTACGAGCAGTACTTC TRBJ2-7 TRBV28 TRBD2 .
CASRDRGQLYNEQFF TGTGCCAGCAGAGACCGAGGACAGCTCTACAATGAGCAGTTCTTC TRBJ2-1 TRBV6-5 . .
CASSGTGAGLGGYNEQFF TGTGCCAGTAGTGGCACAGGGGCGGGACTAGGGGGATACAATGAGCAGTTCTTC TRBJ2-1 TRBV19 . .
CSVKGRATNEKLFF TGCAGCGTTAAAGGACGGGCAACTAATGAAAAACTGTTTTTT TRBJ1-4 TRBV29-1 . .
CASSVQREGGDGYTF TGTGCCAGCTCAGTTCAAAGGGAGGGAGGGGATGGCTACACCTTC TRBJ1-2 TRBV4-2 . .
CASSATGYEQYF TGTGCCAGCAGCGCGACTGGCTACGAGCAGTACTTC TRBJ2-7 TRBV5-5 . .
CASSPRRYTDTQYF TGTGCCAGCTCACCACGACGGTACACAGATACGCAGTATTTT TRBJ2-3 TRBV18 . .
CASTRGANTEAFF TGTGCCAGCACCAGGGGCGCGAACACTGAAGCTTTCTTT TRBJ1-1 TRBV7-2 . .
CASSLKPLNTEAFF TGTGCCAGCAGTTTAAAACCGCTTAACACTGAAGCTTTCTTT TRBJ1-1 TRBV27 . .
CASSPLGRTDTQYF TGTGCCAGCTCACCACTAGGAAGAACAGATACGCAGTATTTT TRBJ2-3 TRBV18 . .
CASGSPYREADTQYF TGTGCTAGTGGTTCCCCATACAGGGAGGCAGATACGCAGTATTTT TRBJ2-3 TRBV12-5 . .
CASSLGAEAFF TGTGCCAGCAGCTTAGGGGCTGAAGCTTTCTTT TRBJ1-1 TRBV5-4 . .
CASSHIAGGGETQYF TGCGCCAGCAGCCACATAGCGGGAGGGGGGGAGACCCAGTACTTC TRBJ2-5 TRBV4-1 TRBD2 .
CASSLGTGWTYTEAFF TGCGCCAGCAGCTTGGGGACCGGTTGGACCTACACTGAAGCTTTCTTT TRBJ1-1 TRBV5-1 . .
CATGGTYTGELFF TGTGCCACCGGAGGGACCTACACCGGGGAGCTGTTTTTT TRBJ2-2 TRBV15 . .
CSARDRSGYTF TGCAGTGCTAGGGACAGGAGTGGCTACACCTTC TRBJ1-2 TRBV20-1 TRBD1 .
CASSFFGQGTYNEQFF TGTGCCAGCAGTTTTTTTGGGCAGGGGACCTACAATGAGCAGTTCTTC TRBJ2-1 TRBV28 . .
CASSFTSGSANTGELFF TGCGCCAGCAGCTTCACGAGCGGGAGCGCGAACACCGGGGAGCTGTTTTTT TRBJ2-2 TRBV5-1 TRBD2 .
CASSLRTSGPSYEQYF TGTGCCAGCAGTTTACGTACTAGCGGGCCCTCCTACGAGCAGTACTTC TRBJ2-7 TRBV27 TRBD2 .
CASSHGQGIWQPQHF TGTGCCAGCAGCCATGGACAGGGCATTTGGCAGCCCCAGCATTTT TRBJ1-5 TRBV28 TRBD1 .
CASSSPDSYGYTF TGTGCCAGCAGTTCACCCGACAGCTATGGCTACACCTTC TRBJ1-2 TRBV28 . few
CASSPREETQYF TGTGCCAGCTCACCACGCGAAGAGACCCAGTACTTC TRBJ2-5 TRBV18 . .
CASSPRIRAQSNYGYTF TGTGCCAGCTCACCGCGAATACGGGCGCAGTCGAACTATGGCTACACCTTC TRBJ1-2 TRBV18 . .
CASSQATDTQYF TGTGCCAGCAGCCAAGCCACAGATACGCAGTATTTT TRBJ2-3 TRBV4-2 . .
CASSQVWTSGYEQYF TGTGCCAGCAGCCAAGTTTGGACGAGCGGCTACGAGCAGTACTTC TRBJ2-7 TRBV4-2 . .